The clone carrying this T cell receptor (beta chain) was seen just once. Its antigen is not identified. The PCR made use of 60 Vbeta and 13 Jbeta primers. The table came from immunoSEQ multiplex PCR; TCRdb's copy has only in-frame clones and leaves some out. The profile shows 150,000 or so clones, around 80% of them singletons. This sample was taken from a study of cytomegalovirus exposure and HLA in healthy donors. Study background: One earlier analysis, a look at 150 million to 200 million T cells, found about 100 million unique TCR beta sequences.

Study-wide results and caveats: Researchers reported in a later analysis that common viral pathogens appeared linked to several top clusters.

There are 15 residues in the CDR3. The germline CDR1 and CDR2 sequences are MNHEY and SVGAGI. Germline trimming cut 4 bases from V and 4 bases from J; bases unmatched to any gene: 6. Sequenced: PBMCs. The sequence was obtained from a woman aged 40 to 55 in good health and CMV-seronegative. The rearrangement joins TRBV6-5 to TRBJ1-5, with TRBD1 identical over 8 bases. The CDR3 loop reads CASSFHGQGNQPQHF. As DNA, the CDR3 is TGTGCCAGCAGTTTCCATGGACAGGGAAATCAGCCCCAGCATTTT.